This TCR beta chain emerged from a study of vaccination and CD4 T cells after COVID-19. Indicated treatment: roughly 10-day PBMC culture with coronavirus spike peptide pools or control peptides (ViraFEST assay). Investigators obtained the unexposed donor's CD4+ T cells before the COVID-19 pandemic (2011-2018). Millions of PBMCs went into each well for culture with about 9.5 IU/ml IL-2 and roughly 9 ug/ml peptide pools. CDR1 LGHNA and CDR2 YSLEER come from the germline V gene. The CDR3 runs to 14 residues. Trimming at V came to 1 base and at J to 6 bases, leaving 6 bases not matched to a gene. The Oncomine TCR Beta short-read assay sequenced DNA from cultured CD4+ T cells. Investigators isolated genomic DNA from cultured CD4+ T cells. One entry per CDR3 protein results from TCRdb running MiXCR on the PCR reads. This sample yields about 10,000 distinct CDR3 sequences, of which 35% are seen a single time; 25% to 30% belongs to the top ten.

Notes on this clonotype: Its cognate antigen is unknown.

This clonotype was obtained from a human donor in good health. The chain employs TRBV4-3 and TRBJ2-7, with 7 bases that match TRBD2. Source material: CD4+ T cells from blood, cultured in vitro. CDR3 sequence: CASSQGLAASEQYF. The CDR3 DNA reads as TGCGCCAGCAGCCAAGGTCTAGCGGCTTCCGAGCAGTACTTC.